This T cell receptor (beta chain) was retrieved from a study of cytomegalovirus exposure and HLA in healthy donors. Across the study: Early on, a data release was issued that held 85 million to 95 million unique TCRs from HLA-typed donors.

Trimming cost V 4 bases and J 3 bases; bases outside gene matches: 7. The CDR3 covers 16 residues. The germline V gene encodes CDR1 MNHNS and CDR2 SASEGT. PCR involved 60 Vbeta and 13 Jbeta primers. TCRdb's table, derived via immunoSEQ multiplex PCR, lists solely in-frame clones and lacks some. The sample records fewer than 250,000 clones, around 80% being singletons. In the case of this clone: The target antigen is unknown.

General study findings and limits: The authors later found TCR association rates varying by HLA locus, with DRB1 most and HLA-C fewest. In a later analysis, productive TCRs from donors in an Asian-associated ancestry cluster reportedly carried fewer N-insertions than the cohort mean. Cytomegalovirus association was listed for 150 to 200 TCR beta chains.

Sequenced sample: PBMCs. This chain joins TRBV6-1 and TRBJ2-1, with 9 bases identical to TRBD2. The source is a male donor in good health and CMV-seronegative. CDR3 region: CASSAQTSGRYNEQFF. CDR3 DNA: TGTGCCAGCAGTGCGCAGACTAGCGGTCGCTACAATGAGCAGTTCTTC.